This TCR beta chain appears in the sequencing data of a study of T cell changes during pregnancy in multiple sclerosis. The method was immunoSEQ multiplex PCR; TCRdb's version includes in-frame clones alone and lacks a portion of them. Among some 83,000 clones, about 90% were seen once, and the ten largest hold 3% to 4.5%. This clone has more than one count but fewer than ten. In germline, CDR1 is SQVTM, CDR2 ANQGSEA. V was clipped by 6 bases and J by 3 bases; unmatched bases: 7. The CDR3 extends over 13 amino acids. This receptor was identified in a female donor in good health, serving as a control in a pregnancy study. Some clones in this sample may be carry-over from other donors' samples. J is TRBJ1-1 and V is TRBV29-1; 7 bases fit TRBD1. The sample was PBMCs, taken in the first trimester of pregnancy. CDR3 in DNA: TGCAGCGTCATACAGGGGACGGACACTGAAGCTTTCTTT. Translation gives CSVIQGTDTEAFF.